This T cell receptor beta chain came from a study of shared clonotypes between healthy human individuals. Study results and caveats: Genetic and exposure-history diversity was limited by the small donor number.

With regard to this clone: Its antigen remains unknown.

This CDR3 is built from 14 residues. Germline CDR1 MGHDK, CDR2 SYGVNS. V shed 3 bases and J shed 7 bases, with 12 bases lying between them. Sequencing used immunoSEQ multiplex PCR; TCRdb keeps in-frame clones, though not all of them. This sample has 2 million to 2.5 million clones, with roughly 93% found just once. The chain carries TRBV25-1 and TRBJ2-2; TRBD1 or TRBD2 may be the D gene (5 bases each). The sample taken for sequencing was naive CD4+ T cells from PBMCs. Subset meaning: CD45RA+ positively selected. The sequence was collected from a man in his late teens or twenties in good health. Some clones in this sample may be carry-over from other donors' samples. The CDR3 reads CASSDAGTYGELFF. The CDR3 DNA follows: TGTGCCAGCAGTGACGCCGGGACGTACGGGGAGCTGTTTTTT.